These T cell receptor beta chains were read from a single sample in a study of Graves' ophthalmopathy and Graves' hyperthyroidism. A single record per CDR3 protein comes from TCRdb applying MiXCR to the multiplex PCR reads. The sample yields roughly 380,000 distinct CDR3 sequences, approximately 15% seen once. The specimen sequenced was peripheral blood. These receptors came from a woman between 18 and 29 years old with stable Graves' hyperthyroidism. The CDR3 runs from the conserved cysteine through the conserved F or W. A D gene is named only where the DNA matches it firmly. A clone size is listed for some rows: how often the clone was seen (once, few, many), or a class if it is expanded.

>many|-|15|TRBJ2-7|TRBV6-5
CASSSTGRRSYEQYF
TGTGCCAGCAGTTCCACCGGACGGCGTTCCTACGAGCAGTACTTC
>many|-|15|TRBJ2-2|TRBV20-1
CSAHPGRVTGGELFF
TGCAGTGCTCACCCAGGTCGGGTGACCGGGGGGGAGCTGTTTTTT
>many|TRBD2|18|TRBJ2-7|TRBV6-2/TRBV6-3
CASSTTRLAGVRDGEQYF
TGTGCCAGCAGTACTACCAGACTAGCGGGCGTGCGGGATGGTGAGCAGTACTTC
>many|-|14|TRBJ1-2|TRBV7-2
CASSLALGSGGYTF
TGTGCCAGCAGCTTAGCGCTGGGGAGTGGGGGCTACACCTTC
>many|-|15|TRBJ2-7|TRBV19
CASSIDLPGSYEQYF
TGTGCCAGTAGTATAGATCTTCCGGGCTCCTACGAGCAGTACTTC
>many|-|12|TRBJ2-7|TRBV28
CATAGSSYEQYF
TGTGCCACCGCAGGGTCCTCCTACGAGCAGTACTTC
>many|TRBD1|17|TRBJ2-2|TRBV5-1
CASSYTGQGGRTGELFF
TGCGCCAGCAGCTATACCGGACAGGGAGGAAGAACCGGGGAGCTGTTTTTT
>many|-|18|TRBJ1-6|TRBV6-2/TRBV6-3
CASSYAGVWSSYNSPLHF
TGTGCCAGCAGTTACGCAGGGGTGTGGAGCTCCTATAATTCACCCCTCCACTTT
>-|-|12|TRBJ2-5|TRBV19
CASSIVGDTQYF
TGTGCCAGTAGTATAGTGGGAGATACCCAGTACTTC
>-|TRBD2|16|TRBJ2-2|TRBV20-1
CSARELADPNTGELFF
TGCAGTGCTAGGGAACTAGCGGATCCCAACACCGGGGAGCTGTTTTTT
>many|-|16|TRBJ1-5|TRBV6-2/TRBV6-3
CASSETRPEINQPQHF
TGTGCCAGCAGTGAGACCCGACCCGAAATCAATCAGCCCCAGCATTTT
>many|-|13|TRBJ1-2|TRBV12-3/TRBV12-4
CASSSPTNYGYTF
TGTGCCAGCAGTTCACCCACTAACTATGGCTACACCTTC
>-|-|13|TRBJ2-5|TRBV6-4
CASTPPGGETQYF
TGTGCCAGCACCCCCCCCGGTGGGGAGACCCAGTACTTC
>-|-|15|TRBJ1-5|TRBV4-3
CASSQDWDTHQPQHF
TGCGCCAGCAGCCAAGACTGGGACACTCACCAGCCCCAGCATTTT
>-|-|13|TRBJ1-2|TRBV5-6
CASSSGVSNGYTF
TGTGCCAGCAGCTCAGGGGTGAGCAATGGCTACACCTTC
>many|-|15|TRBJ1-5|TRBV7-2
CASSFSTNSNQPQHF
TGTGCCAGCAGCTTTTCAACAAATAGCAATCAGCCCCAGCATTTT
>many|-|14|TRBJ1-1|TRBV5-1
CASSLQSMNTEAFF
TGCGCCAGCAGCCTACAGAGCATGAACACTGAAGCTTTCTTT
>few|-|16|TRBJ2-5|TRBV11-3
CASSLVFRVGKETQYF
TGTGCCAGCAGCTTAGTCTTTCGTGTAGGAAAAGAGACCCAGTACTTC
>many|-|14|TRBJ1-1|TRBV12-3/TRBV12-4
CASSFGVPNTEAFF
TGTGCCAGCAGTTTTGGGGTACCCAACACTGAAGCTTTCTTT
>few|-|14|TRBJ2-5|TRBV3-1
CASSQGARKETQYF
TGTGCCAGCAGCCAAGGGGCCCGGAAAGAGACCCAGTACTTC
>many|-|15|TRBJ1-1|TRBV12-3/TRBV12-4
CASSPATGSPTEAFF
TGTGCCAGCAGTCCAGCCACAGGTTCGCCCACTGAAGCTTTCTTT
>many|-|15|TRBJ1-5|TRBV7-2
CASSLVFTGNQPQHF
TGTGCCAGCAGCTTAGTCTTTACAGGCAATCAGCCCCAGCATTTT
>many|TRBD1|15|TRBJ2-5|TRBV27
CASSSTGGGRETQYF
TGTGCCAGCAGTTCGACAGGGGGAGGGCGAGAGACCCAGTACTTC
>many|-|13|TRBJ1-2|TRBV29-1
CSSGGKSSYGYTF
TGCAGCTCGGGAGGGAAAAGTAGCTATGGCTACACCTTC
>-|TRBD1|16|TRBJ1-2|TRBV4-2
CASSRWTGPSNYGYTF
TGTGCCAGCAGCCGATGGACAGGACCATCTAACTATGGCTACACCTTC
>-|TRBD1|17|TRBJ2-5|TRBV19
CASAGTGGTLLQETQYF
TGTGCCAGTGCCGGGACAGGGGGTACCCTTTTACAAGAGACCCAGTACTTC
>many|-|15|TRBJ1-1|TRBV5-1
CASSLNPGSGTEAFF
TGCGCCAGCAGCTTGAATCCGGGGAGTGGAACTGAAGCTTTCTTT
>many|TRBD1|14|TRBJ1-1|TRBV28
CASSPQDRRGRAFF
TGTGCCAGCAGTCCACAGGACAGGAGGGGGAGAGCTTTCTTT
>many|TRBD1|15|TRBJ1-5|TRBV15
CATSSAGQGNQPQHF
TGTGCCACCAGCAGTGCGGGACAGGGGAATCAGCCCCAGCATTTT
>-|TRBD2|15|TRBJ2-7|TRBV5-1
CASSPGLAGFHEQYF
TGCGCCAGCAGCCCCGGACTAGCGGGGTTCCACGAGCAGTACTTC
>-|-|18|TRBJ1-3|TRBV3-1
CASSQDYWTSLASGTIYF
TGTGCCAGCAGCCAAGATTATTGGACAAGCCTGGCGTCTGGCACCATATATTTT
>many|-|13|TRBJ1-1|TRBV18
CASSSSRDTEAFF
TGTGCCAGCTCATCTTCTAGGGACACTGAAGCTTTCTTT
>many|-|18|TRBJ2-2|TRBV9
CASSVVPKQNTNTGELFF
TGTGCCAGCAGCGTAGTGCCTAAACAGAATACGAACACCGGGGAGCTGTTTTTT
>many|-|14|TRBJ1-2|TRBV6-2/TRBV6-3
CASGMTRRNYGYTF
TGTGCCAGCGGGATGACAAGACGGAACTATGGCTACACCTTC
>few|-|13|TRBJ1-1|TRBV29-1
CSVGDRKNTEAFF
TGCAGCGTTGGAGACAGGAAGAACACTGAAGCTTTCTTT
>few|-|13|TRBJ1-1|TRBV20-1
CSARDESDTEAFF
TGCAGTGCTAGAGATGAGTCAGACACTGAAGCTTTCTTT
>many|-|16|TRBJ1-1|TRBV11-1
CASSPQPGGFNTEAFF
TGTGCCAGCAGCCCCCAACCGGGGGGGTTTAACACTGAAGCTTTCTTT
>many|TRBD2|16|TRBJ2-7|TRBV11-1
CASSPLGSGGSYEQYF
TGTGCCAGCAGCCCGCTTGGTAGCGGGGGCTCCTACGAGCAGTACTTC
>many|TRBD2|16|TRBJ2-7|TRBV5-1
CASSFTAGALSYEQYF
TGCGCCAGCAGCTTCACAGCGGGGGCCCTTTCCTACGAGCAGTACTTC
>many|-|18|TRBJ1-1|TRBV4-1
CASSQELGDRGENTEAFF
TGCGCCAGCAGCCAAGAATTGGGGGATCGGGGGGAGAACACTGAAGCTTTCTTT
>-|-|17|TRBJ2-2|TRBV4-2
CASRTGPAFRDTGELFF
TGTGCCAGCAGAACCGGGCCTGCTTTTAGGGACACCGGGGAGCTGTTTTTT
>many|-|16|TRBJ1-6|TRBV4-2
CASSPAERSPHSPLHF
TGTGCCAGCAGCCCGGCGGAAAGGTCCCCTCATTCACCCCTCCACTTT
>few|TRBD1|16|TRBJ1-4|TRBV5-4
CASSLAWDRVGEKLFF
TGTGCCAGCAGCTTGGCTTGGGACAGGGTTGGCGAAAAACTGTTTTTT